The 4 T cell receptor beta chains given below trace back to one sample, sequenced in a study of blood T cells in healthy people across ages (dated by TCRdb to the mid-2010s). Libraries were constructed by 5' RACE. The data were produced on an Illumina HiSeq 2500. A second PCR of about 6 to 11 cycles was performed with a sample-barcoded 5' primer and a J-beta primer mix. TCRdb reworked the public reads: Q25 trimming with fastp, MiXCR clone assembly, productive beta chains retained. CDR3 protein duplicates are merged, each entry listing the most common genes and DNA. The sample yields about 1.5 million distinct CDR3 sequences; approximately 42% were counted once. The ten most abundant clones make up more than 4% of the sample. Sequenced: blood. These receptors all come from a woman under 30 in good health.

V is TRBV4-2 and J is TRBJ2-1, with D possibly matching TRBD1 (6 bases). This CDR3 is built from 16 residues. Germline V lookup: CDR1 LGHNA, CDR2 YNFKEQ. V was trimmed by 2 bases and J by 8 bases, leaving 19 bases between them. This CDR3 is CASSQQGRGRDYEQFF. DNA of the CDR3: TGTGCCAGCAGCCAACAAGGTAGGGGGAGAGACTATGAGCAGTTCTTC.

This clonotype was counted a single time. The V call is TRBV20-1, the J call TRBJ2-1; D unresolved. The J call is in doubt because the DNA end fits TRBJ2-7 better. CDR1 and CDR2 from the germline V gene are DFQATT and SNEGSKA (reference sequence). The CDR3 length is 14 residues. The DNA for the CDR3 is TGCAGTGCTAGGAGCCTTCTGTCCTACAATGAGCAGTACTTC. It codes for CSARSLLSYNEQYF.

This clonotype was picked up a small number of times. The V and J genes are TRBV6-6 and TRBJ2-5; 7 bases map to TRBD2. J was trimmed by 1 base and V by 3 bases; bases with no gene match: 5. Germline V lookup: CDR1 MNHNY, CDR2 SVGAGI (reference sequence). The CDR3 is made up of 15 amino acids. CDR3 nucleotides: TGTGCCAGCAGTTATCCACTAGCGACCCAAGAGACCCAGTACTTC. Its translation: CASSYPLATQETQYF.

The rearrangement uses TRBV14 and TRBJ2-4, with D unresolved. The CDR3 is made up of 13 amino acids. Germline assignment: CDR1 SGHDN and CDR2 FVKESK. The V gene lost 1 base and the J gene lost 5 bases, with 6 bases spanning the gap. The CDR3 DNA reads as TGTGCCAGCAGCCAAGGGACGCAAAACATTCAGTACTTC. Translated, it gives CASSQGTQNIQYF.